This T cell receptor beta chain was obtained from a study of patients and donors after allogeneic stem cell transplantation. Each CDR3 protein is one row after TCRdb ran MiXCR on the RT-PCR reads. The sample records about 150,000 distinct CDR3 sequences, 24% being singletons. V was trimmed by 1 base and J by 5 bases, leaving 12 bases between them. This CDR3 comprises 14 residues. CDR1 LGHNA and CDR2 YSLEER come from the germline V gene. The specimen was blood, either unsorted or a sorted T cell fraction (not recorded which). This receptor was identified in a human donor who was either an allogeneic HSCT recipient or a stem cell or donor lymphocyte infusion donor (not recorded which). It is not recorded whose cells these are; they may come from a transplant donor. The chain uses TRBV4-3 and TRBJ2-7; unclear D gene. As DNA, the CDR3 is TGCGCCAGCAGCCAAGTTTCGTCCCAACACGAGCAGTACTTC. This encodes CASSQVSSQHEQYF.